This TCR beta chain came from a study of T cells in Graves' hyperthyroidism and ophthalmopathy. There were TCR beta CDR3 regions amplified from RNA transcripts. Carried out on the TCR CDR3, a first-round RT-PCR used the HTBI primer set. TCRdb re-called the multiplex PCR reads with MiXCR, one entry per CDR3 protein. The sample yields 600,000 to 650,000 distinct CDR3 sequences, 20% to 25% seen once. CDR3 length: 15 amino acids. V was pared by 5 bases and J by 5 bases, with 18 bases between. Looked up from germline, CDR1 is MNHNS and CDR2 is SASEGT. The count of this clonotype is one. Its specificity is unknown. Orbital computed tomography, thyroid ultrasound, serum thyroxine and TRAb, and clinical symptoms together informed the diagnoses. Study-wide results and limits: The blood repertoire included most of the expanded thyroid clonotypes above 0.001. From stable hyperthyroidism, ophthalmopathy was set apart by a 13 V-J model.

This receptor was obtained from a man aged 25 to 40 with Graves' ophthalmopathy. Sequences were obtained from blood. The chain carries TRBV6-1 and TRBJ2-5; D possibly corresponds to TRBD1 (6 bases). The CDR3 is CASSRPGTISETQYF. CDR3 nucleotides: TGTGCCAGCAGTCGTCCCGGGACAATTTCCGAGACCCAGTACTTC.